Listed here are 6 T cell receptor beta chains from one sample, sequenced in a study of blood T cell repertoires in COVID-19. Libraries were prepared by immunoSEQ multiplex PCR; TCRdb keeps only in-frame clonotypes and omits some of them. The sample contains 150,000 or so clones, approximately 88% of which appear only once. Material for sequencing was PBMCs or T cells enriched from blood (not recorded which). These receptors came from a woman aged 55 to 70 who had recovered from COVID-19.

The rearrangement links TRBV2 to TRBJ2-6; D not certain. The CDR3 totals 17 residues. The germline gives CDR1 SNHLY, CDR2 FYNNEI. The germline V and J ends were trimmed by 1 base and 0 bases, with 10 bases remaining between them. The DNA for the CDR3 is TGTGCCAGCAGTGAAGAGGCGGTTAGCTCTGGGGCCAACGTCCTGACTTTC. This gives the protein CASSEEAVSSGANVLTF.

The gene calls are TRBV28 and TRBJ1-2; tentatively, D is TRBD1 (6 bases). Between the trimmed V and J ends, which lost 5 bases and 6 bases, there was a span of 19 bases. The CDR3 has 15 amino acids. The germline gives CDR1 MDHEN, CDR2 SYDVKM. The CDR3 nucleotides are TGTGCCAGCAGTCCCTCACCGACAGGACTTAATGGCTACACCTTC. Amino acid sequence: CASSPSPTGLNGYTF.

The gene calls are TRBV7-2 and TRBJ1-4; no firm D call. Germline V CDR1 and CDR2: SGHTA, FQGNSA. V gave up 4 bases and J gave up 7 bases, with 13 bases separating them. There are 14 residues in the CDR3. This chain's CDR3 is CASSSRGVGEKLFF. In DNA form, the CDR3 reads TGTGCCAGCAGCTCTCGGGGAGTTGGTGAAAAACTGTTTTTT.

This chain joins TRBV11-2 and TRBJ2-5, with a tentative D call TRBD2 (7 bases). V was clipped by 1 base and J by 4 bases, with 16 bases between them. Germline CDR1 is SGHAT and CDR2 is FQNNGV. The CDR3 has 16 amino acids. The CDR3 nucleotides are TGTGCCAGCAGCTTAGTGGGGGGGGCGAGCGGAGAGACCCAGTACTTC. Translating it yields CASSLVGGASGETQYF.

The genes are TRBV2 and TRBJ1-2; the D is unclear. The CDR3 runs to 14 residues. With 0 bases removed from V and 8 bases from J, the gap between germline ends came to 13 bases. Germline values: CDR1 SNHLY, CDR2 FYNNEI. The CDR3 here is CASSEAPGLMGYTF. In DNA form, the CDR3 reads TGTGCCAGCAGTGAAGCGCCGGGTTTGATGGGCTACACCTTC.

This chain joins TRBV5-1 and TRBJ2-7, with TRBD1 identical over 9 bases. CDR3 length: 16 residues. Germline V gene data show CDR1 as SGHRS and CDR2 as YFSETQ. V trimming: 1 base; J trimming: 0 bases; junction bases outside the gene matches: 5. CDR3 amino acids: CASSLTPGQGSYEQYF. As DNA, the CDR3 is TGCGCCAGCAGCTTGACTCCGGGACAGGGCTCCTACGAGCAGTACTTC.